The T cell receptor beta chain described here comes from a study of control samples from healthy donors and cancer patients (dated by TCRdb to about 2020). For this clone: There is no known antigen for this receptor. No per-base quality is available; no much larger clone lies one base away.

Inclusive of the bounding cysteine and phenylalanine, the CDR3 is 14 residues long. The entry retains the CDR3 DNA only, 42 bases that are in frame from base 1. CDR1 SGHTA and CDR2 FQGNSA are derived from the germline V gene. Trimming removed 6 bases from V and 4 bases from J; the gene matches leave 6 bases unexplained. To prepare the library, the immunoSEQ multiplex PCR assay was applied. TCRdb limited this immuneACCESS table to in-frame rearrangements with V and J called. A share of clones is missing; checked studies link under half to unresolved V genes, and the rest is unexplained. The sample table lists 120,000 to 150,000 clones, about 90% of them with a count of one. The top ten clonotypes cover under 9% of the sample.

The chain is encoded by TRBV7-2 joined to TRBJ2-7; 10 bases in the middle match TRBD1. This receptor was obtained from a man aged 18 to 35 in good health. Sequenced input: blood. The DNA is TGTGCCAGCAGGGGACAGGGGTCTTTATACGAGCAGTACTTC. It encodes CASRGQGSLYEQYF.